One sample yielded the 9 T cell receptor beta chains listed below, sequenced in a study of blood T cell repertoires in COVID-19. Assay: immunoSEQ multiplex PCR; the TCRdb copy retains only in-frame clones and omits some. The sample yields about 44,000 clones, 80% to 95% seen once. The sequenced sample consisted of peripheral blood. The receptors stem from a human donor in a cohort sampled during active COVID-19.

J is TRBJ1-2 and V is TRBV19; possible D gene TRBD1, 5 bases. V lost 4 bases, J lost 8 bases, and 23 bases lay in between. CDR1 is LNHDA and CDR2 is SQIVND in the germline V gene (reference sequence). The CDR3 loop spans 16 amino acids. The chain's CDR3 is CASSTWGLPADMGYTF. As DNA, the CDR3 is TGTGCCAGTAGTACCTGGGGCCTGCCTGCCGATATGGGCTACACCTTC.

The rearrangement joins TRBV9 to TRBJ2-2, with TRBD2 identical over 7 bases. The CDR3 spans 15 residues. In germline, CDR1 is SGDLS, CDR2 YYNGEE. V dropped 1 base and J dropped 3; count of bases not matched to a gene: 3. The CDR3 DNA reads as TGTGCCAGCAGCGTATTGCTAGCGGACACCGGGGAGCTGTTTTTT. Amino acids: CASSVLLADTGELFF.

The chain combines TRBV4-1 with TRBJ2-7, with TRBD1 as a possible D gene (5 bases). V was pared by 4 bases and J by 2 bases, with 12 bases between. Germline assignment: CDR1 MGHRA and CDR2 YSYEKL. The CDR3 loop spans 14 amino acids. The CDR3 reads CASSPTGLPYEQYF. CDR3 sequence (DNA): TGCGCCAGCAGCCCCACAGGTTTACCCTACGAGCAGTACTTC.

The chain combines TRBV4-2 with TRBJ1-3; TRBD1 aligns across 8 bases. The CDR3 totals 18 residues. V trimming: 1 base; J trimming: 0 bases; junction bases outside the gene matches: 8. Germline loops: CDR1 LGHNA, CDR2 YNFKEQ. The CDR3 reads CASSQATGVGGSGNTIYF. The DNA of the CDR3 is TGTGCCAGCAGCCAAGCGACAGGGGTTGGAGGCTCTGGAAACACCATATATTTT.

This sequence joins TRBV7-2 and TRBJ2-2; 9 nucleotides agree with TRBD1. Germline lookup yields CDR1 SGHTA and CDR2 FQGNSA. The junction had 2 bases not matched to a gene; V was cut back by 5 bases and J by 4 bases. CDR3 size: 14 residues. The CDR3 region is CASSPDRGTGELFF. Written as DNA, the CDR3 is TGTGCCAGCAGCCCGGACAGGGGCACCGGGGAGCTGTTTTTT.

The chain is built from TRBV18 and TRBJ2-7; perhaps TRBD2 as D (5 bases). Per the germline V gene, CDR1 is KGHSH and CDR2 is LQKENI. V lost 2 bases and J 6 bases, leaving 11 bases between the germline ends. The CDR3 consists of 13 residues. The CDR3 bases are TGTGCCAGCTCACCAGGGTCCCGGGGCGAGCAGTACTTC. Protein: CASSPGSRGEQYF.

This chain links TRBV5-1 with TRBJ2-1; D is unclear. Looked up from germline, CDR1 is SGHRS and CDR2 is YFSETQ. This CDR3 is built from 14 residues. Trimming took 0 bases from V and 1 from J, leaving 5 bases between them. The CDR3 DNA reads TGCGCCAGCAGCTTGGGGCAGTCCTACAATGAGCAGTTCTTC. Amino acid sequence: CASSLGQSYNEQFF.

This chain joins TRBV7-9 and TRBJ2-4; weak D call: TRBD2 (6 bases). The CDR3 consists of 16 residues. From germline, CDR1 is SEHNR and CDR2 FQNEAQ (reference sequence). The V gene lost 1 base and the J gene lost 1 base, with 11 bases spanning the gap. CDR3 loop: CASSLDPGVAKNIQYF. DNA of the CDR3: TGTGCCAGCAGCTTAGATCCGGGGGTGGCCAAAAACATTCAGTACTTC.

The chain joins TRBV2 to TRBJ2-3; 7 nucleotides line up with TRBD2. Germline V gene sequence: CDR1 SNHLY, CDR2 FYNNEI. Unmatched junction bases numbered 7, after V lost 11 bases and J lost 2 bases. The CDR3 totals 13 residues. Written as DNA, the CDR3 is TGTGCCGGCCGGGCGGGGGACACAGATACGCAGTATTTT. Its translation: CAGRAGDTDTQYF.